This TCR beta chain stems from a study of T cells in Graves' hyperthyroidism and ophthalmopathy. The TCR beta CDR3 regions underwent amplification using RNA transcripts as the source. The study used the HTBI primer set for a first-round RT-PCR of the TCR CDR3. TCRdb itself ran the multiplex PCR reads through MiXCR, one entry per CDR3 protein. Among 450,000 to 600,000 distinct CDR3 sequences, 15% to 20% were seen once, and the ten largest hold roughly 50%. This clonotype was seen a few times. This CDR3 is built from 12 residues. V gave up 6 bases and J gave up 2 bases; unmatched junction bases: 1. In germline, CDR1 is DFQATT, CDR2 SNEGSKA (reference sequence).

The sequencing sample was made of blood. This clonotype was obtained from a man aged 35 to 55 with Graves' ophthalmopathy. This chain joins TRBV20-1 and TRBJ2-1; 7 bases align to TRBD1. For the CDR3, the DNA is TGCAGTGCCCAGGGGGCCTACAATGAGCAGTTCTTC. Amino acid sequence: CSAQGAYNEQFF.